This TCR beta chain was recovered during a study of T-cell memory formation after mild COVID-19. On the study more broadly: Clusters of TCRs were largely donor specific. Overall study results and limits: Memory from before infection featured some responding clones, which suggests cross-reactive memory joined. Shrinking CD4+ clones were chiefly CM and EM; CD8+ ones were chiefly EMRA.

V lost 3 bases to trimming and J lost 3 bases; unmatched junction nucleotides: 11. The CDR3 is 16 amino acids. In germline, CDR1 is SGHRS, CDR2 YFSETQ. TCR alpha and TCR beta cDNA libraries with sample barcodes and UMIs came from 5'RACE using constant-segment primers. TCRdb redid the calling of the 5' RACE reads with MiXCR, one entry per CDR3 protein. The sample yields around 530,000 distinct CDR3 sequences, less than 25% seen once. Details on this clonotype: Its antigen is unknown.

Sequenced sample: PBMCs or a T cell subset sorted from them (not recorded which). J is TRBJ1-1 and V is TRBV5-1; 7 positions match TRBD1. This sequence was found in an adult woman who had mild COVID-19 (a few samples of this study predate the infection). Cell type and time point are not known. DNA for the CDR3: TGCGCCAGCAGCTGGCCCGAACATGACAGGGACACTGAAGCTTTCTTT. Its protein is CASSWPEHDRDTEAFF.